This entry describes one TCR beta chain. Its antigen is still unknown. This sample was taken from a study of CXCR4 blockade with PD-1 therapy in pancreatic cancer. Study-level results: Clone frequency correlated with its number of distinct nucleotide rearrangements. Intratumoral clonality (mean 0.14) exceeded healthy blood (0.05) but did not track survival. Without paired alpha-beta data, shared specificity of dominant clones is unconfirmed.

The archived tumor blocks came from patients without neoadjuvant therapy before resection. The table came from immunoSEQ multiplex PCR; TCRdb's copy has only in-frame clones and leaves some out. Of over 7,500 clones listed, roughly 50% are singletons. Germline values: CDR1 SGHDN, CDR2 FVKESK. V was clipped by 4 bases and J by 7 bases, with 8 bases between them. The CDR3 length is 12 residues. Sequencing used tumor tissue. J is TRBJ2-1 and V is TRBV14, with D unclear. The source of this sequence is a human donor with pancreatic ductal adenocarcinoma. The CDR3 sequence: CASSPSRNEQFF. The CDR3 DNA is TGTGCCAGCAGCCCCTCGAGAAATGAGCAGTTCTTC.